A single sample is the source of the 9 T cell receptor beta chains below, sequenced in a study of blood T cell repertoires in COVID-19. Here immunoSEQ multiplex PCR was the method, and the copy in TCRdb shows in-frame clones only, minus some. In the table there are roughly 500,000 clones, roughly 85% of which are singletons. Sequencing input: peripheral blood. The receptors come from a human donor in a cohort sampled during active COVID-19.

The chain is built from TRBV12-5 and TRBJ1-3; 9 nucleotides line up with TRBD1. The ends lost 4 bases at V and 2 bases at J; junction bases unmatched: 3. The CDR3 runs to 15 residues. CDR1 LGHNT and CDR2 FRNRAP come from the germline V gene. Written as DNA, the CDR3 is TGTGCTAGTGGTTCATGGACAGGGGCTGGAAACACCATATATTTT. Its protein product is CASGSWTGAGNTIYF.

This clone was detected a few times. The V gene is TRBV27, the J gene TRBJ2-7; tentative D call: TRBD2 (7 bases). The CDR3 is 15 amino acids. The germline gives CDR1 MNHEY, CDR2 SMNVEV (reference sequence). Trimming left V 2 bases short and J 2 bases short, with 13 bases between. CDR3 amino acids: CASSLRGATTYEQYF. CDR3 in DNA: TGTGCCAGCAGTTTACGGGGGGCCACAACCTACGAGCAGTACTTC.

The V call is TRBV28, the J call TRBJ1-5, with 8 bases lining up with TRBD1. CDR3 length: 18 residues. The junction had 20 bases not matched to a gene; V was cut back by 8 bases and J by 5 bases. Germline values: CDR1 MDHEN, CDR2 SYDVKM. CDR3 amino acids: CASLLPRSGGWEDQPQHF. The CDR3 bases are TGTGCCAGCCTTCTTCCGAGATCAGGGGGCTGGGAAGATCAGCCCCAGCATTTT.

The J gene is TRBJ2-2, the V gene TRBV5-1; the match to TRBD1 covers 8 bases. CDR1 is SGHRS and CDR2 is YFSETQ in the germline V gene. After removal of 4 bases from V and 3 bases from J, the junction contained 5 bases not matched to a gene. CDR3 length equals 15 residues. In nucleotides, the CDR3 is TGCGCCAGCAGCAGGACAGGGTTGGACACCGGGGAGCTGTTTTTT. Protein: CASSRTGLDTGELFF.

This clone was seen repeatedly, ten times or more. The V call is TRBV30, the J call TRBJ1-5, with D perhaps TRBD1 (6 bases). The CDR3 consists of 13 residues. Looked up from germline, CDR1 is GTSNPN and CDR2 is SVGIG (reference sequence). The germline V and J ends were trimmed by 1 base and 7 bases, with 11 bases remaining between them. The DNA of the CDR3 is TGTGCCTGGAGTGAGGGGGAGTGGCAGCCCCAGCATTTT. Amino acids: CAWSEGEWQPQHF.

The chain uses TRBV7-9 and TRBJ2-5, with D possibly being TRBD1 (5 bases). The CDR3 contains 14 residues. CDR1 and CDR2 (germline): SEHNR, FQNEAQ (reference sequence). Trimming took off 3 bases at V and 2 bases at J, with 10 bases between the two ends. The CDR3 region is CASSFLGAQETQYF. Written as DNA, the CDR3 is TGTGCCAGCAGCTTTTTAGGGGCTCAAGAGACCCAGTACTTC.

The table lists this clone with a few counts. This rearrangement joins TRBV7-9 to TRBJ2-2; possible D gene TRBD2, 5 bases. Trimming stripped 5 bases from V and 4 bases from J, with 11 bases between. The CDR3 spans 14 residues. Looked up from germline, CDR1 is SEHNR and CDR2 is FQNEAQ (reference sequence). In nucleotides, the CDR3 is TGTGCCAGCAGCCCCTGGAGGCGCACCGGGGAGCTGTTTTTT. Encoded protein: CASSPWRRTGELFF.

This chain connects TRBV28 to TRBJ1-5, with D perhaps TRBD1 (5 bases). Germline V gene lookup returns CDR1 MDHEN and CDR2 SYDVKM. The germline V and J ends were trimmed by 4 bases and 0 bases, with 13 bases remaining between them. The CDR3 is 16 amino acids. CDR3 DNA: TGTGCCAGCAGTTCGCAGACAGTCTATAGCAATCAGCCCCAGCATTTT. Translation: CASSSQTVYSNQPQHF.

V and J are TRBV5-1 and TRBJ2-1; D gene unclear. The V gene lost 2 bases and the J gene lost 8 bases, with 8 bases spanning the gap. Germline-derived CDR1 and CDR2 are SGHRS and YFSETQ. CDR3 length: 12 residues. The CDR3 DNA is TGCGCCAGCAGCTTCTCAATAGATGAGCAGTTCTTC. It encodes CASSFSIDEQFF. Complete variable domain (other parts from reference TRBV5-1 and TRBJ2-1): KAGVTQTPRYLIKTRGQQVTLSCSPISGHRSVSWYQQTPGQGLQFLFEYFSETQRNKGNFPGRFSGRQFSNSRSEMNVSTLELGDSALYLCASSFSIDEQFFGPGTRLTVL.